This T cell receptor beta chain is drawn from a study of shared clonotypes between healthy human individuals (dated by TCRdb to the early 2020s). About the full investigation: The cohort comprised two women and a few men aged 18 to 49 years. For each donor, CD4 naive and CD4 memory were each run on three plates, CD8 naive on two plates, and CD8 memory on one plate. Blood TCR repertoires of five healthy adults were deeply sequenced to estimate repertoire size and the extent of clonotype sharing between individuals. Different laboratories and diverse techniques were used to prepare libraries and sequence TCR repertoires, to increase sequencing depth and limit assay-specific biases. Leukapheresis yielded between about 0.94 and 8.9 billion PBMCs per donor. General findings and caveats noted by the study authors: Naive subsets generally had larger estimated clonotype richness than memory subsets. When a handful of donors were compared, the shared fraction of clonotypes was about 5.5% for naive CD4, around 3.5% for naive CD8, 2% to 2.5% for memory CD4, and around 0.4% for memory CD8. Only blood was sampled, and tissue TCR repertoires likely differ from those in blood. Pairwise subsampling led to the expectation that sequencing depth would affect the degree of clonotype sharing among donors. Higher generation probabilities were observed for clonotypes shared by all four sorted-subset donors than for non-shared clonotypes. Because the study included a small number of donors, the genetic and exposure-history diversity represented was limited. Rarefaction of sorted-subset datasets indicated incomplete sequencing despite the large sequencing depth.

The donors were healthy, HIV-negative adults who had no recently reported acute infections or vaccinations. Only Caucasian adults living in Nashville, Tennessee, USA were represented among the donors. Magnetic negative selection was used to enrich CD4+ T cells, after which naive cells were positively selected on CD45RA and the negative fraction became the memory subset. Blood was collected by leukapheresis, and PBMCs were isolated by Ficoll-Histopaque density gradient centrifugation and then cryopreserved in liquid nitrogen vapor phase. Analytical flow cytometry was used to check the purity and quantity of every magnetically sorted T cell population. Genomic DNA was isolated from every sorted fraction and measured by UV absorbance on a Nanodrop 2000c. V and J lose 1 base and 7 bases, and a span of 12 bases separates them. Its CDR3 holds 13 amino acids, cysteine through phenylalanine. Left in the record is the CDR3 DNA by itself, 39 bases read in frame from the first base. From a lookup of the germline V gene, CDR1 and CDR2 are SGDLS and YYNGEE.

Using the deep immunoSEQ assay, multiplex PCR amplified TCR CDR3 regions from genomic DNA. Extracted genomic DNA from each cell subset was distributed evenly across all wells of several immunoSEQ 96-well plates, and each plate was treated as a replicate. For sorted subsets, 150 to 250 ng of genomic DNA, equivalent to tens of thousands of T cell genomes, went into each replicate PCR. The purified libraries were quantified using a Qubit 3.0 fluorometer, sized with a Bioanalyzer 2100, and then quantified again using the KAPA Library Quantification kit. Each immunoSEQ 96-well plate was sequenced on its own single-read 150-cycle Illumina NextSeq 550 flow cell. Regarding the original processing steps: The immunoSEQ output contained only junctional sequences without quality scores, so filtering could not match that applied to full-length reads. Sequences were annotated with PyIR, a Python wrapper for IgBLAST v1.9, using IMGT germline references to assign V/J genes and CDR3. Reads were filtered out if the reads had weak V/J assignments (E-value above 1e-6), no CDR3, stop codons, out-of-frame junctions, or ambiguous translated residues. V3J clonotypes were defined as sequences sharing the same inferred V gene, J gene, and CDR3 amino acid sequence. Percentage overlap between repertoires was calculated by dividing the number of shared unique clonotypes by the size of the smaller repertoire. RTK rarefaction, the Chao1 estimator, and Recon v2.1 estimates of unobserved clonotypes were used to assess repertoire richness. For all TCRbeta clonotypes obtained by the gDNA method from several donors, generation probabilities were computed with OLGA. Not all clones reach the TCRdb copy of this immuneACCESS table, which keeps in-frame sequences only. Checked studies attribute under half of the gap to unresolved V genes and leave the rest unexplained. That table furnishes V, J and clone size, whereas the DNA furnished D and trimming. The sample has about 2.5 million clones on record, around 92% of them singletons. Approximately 0.41% of the sample goes to the ten largest clones.

This clone occurred once. What antigen it recognizes has not been identified. No much larger clone is present one base from it, and per-base qualities are unavailable. The chain is assembled from TRBV9 and TRBJ2-7; there is no confident call for the D gene. Material for sequencing was naive CD4+ T cells from PBMCs. The cell subset or site label of this sample denotes: CD45RA+ positively selected. The TCR comes from a man aged 18-30 years in good health. Some clones in this sample may be carry-over from other donors' samples. The CDR3 region: CASSVQGLSEQYF. The DNA sequence is given as TGTGCCAGCAGCGTACAAGGGTTATCTGAGCAGTACTTC.